A single sample is the source of the 32 T cell receptor beta chains below, sequenced in a study of blood T cell repertoires in COVID-19. Clones were read by immunoSEQ multiplex PCR, and TCRdb kept only the in-frame ones, dropping some. The sample records fewer than 200,000 clones, about 86% being singletons. Sequencing was performed on peripheral blood. The receptors shown here come from a woman under 30 who had recovered from COVID-19.

The CDR3 spells CASSVEPFGGYTF. CDR3 in DNA: TGTGCCAGCAGCGTAGAGCCATTCGGGGGCTACACCTTC. V and J are TRBV9 and TRBJ1-2; the D is unclear. The V gene lost 0 bases and the J gene lost 8 bases, with 11 bases spanning the gap. The CDR3 contains 13 residues. CDR1 SGDLS and CDR2 YYNGEE come from the germline V gene.

The sample holds many counts of this clone. This chain joins TRBV6-5 and TRBJ1-5, with 8 bases lining up with TRBD1. The germline CDR1 and CDR2 sequences are MNHEY and SVGAGI. CDR3 size: 15 residues. V shed 6 bases and J 1 base; nucleotides not matched to a gene: 5. The CDR3 DNA reads TGTGCCAGCAGGGTCAGACAGGGGAGCAATCAGCCCCAGCATTTT. Translating it yields CASRVRQGSNQPQHF.

Written as DNA, the CDR3 is TGTGCCACCAGCAGAGTCCCTAGCGGGGGGAACAATGAGCAGTTCTTC. Protein: CATSRVPSGGNNEQFF. The J gene is TRBJ2-1, the V gene TRBV15, with 11 positions matching TRBD2. Germline CDR1 and CDR2: LNHNV and YYDKDF (reference sequence). This CDR3 is built from 16 residues. Trimming at V came to 1 base and at J to 5 bases, leaving 4 bases not matched to a gene.

The chain carries TRBV7-3 and TRBJ2-1; 9 bases match TRBD2. V lost 2 bases to trimming and J lost 2 bases; unmatched junction nucleotides: 1. Looked up from germline, CDR1 is SGHTA and CDR2 is FQGTGA. The length of the CDR3 is 15 residues. CDR3 region: CASSLLAGAYNEQFF. CDR3 nucleotide sequence: TGTGCCAGCAGCTTATTAGCGGGAGCCTACAATGAGCAGTTCTTC.

The rearrangement joins TRBV5-8 to TRBJ2-5; D is unresolved. This CDR3 contains 14 residues. Germline CDR1 is SGHTS and CDR2 is YDEGEE. V was cut by 0 bases and J by 5 bases, with 11 bases left in between. The CDR3 spells CASSLDTVIETQYF. The CDR3 DNA reads TGTGCCAGCAGCTTGGATACAGTTATCGAGACCCAGTACTTC. The full variable domain, its missing parts supplied by reference TRBV5-8 and TRBJ2-5, is EAGVTQSPTHLIKTRGQQATLRCSPISGHTSVYWYQQALGLGLQFLLWYDEGEERNRGNFPPRFSGRQFPNYSSELNVNALELEDSALYLCASSLDTVIETQYFGPGTRLLVL.

Only a few counts were recorded for this clone. The chain carries TRBV18 and TRBJ1-1, with D possibly being TRBD1 (5 bases). The V gene lost 7 bases and the J gene lost 0 bases, with 12 bases spanning the gap. This CDR3 region has 14 residues. The V gene's germline CDR1 is KGHSH and CDR2 LQKENI. CDR3: CASFVGGMNTEAFF. Here the CDR3 DNA reads TGTGCCAGCTTCGTGGGGGGAATGAACACTGAAGCTTTCTTT.

This sequence joins TRBV6-2 or TRBV6-3 and TRBJ2-7; possible D gene TRBD1, 5 bases. Per the germline V gene, CDR1 is MNHEY and CDR2 is SVGEGT. The CDR3 is 14 amino acids. The V end was cut by 2 bases, the J end by 2 bases, with 10 bases between. CDR3 protein: CASSYLDRTYEQYV. The CDR3 nucleotides are TGTGCCAGCAGTTACCTCGACAGAACCTACGAGCAGTACGTC.

This sequence joins TRBV19 and TRBJ1-1, with 7 nucleotides matching TRBD1. The CDR3 contains 15 residues. J lost 0 bases, V lost 3 bases, and 4 bases had no gene match. CDR1 and CDR2 from the germline V gene are LNHDA and SQIVND (reference sequence). The CDR3, as DNA: TGTGCCAGTAGTATTGGGGACAGAATGAACACTGAAGCTTTCTTT. Its translation: CASSIGDRMNTEAFF.

This clone was observed once. J is TRBJ2-3 and V is TRBV7-6, with 12 bases that match TRBD2. Germline CDR1 SGHVS, CDR2 FNYEAQ. Trimming cost V 5 bases and J 2 bases; bases outside gene matches: 8. The CDR3 is 17 amino acids. CDR3: CASSVTLAGGLTDTQYF. As DNA, the CDR3 is TGTGCCAGCAGCGTGACACTAGCGGGGGGCCTCACAGATACGCAGTATTTT.

This clone turned up a few times. The chain has TRBV24-1 and TRBJ2-3, with TRBD2 matching over 9 bases. J was trimmed by 4 bases and V by 4 bases; bases with no gene match: 5. Germline assignment: CDR1 KGHDR and CDR2 SFDVKD. The CDR3 covers 15 residues. The CDR3 DNA is TGTGCCACCAGTGACCCGGGACTAGCATCAGATACGCAGTATTTT. Residues: CATSDPGLASDTQYF.

This chain connects TRBV19 to TRBJ1-1, with D perhaps TRBD1 (5 bases). CDR3 size: 12 residues. Trimming cost V 7 bases and J 8 bases, with 14 bases left between them. Germline V lookup: CDR1 LNHDA, CDR2 SQIVND (reference sequence). CDR3 region: CASTPEAGEAFF. CDR3 DNA sequence: TGTGCCAGTACCCCTGAGGCAGGGGAAGCTTTCTTT. The whole variable domain, filled in from reference TRBV19 and TRBJ1-1, reads DGGITQSPKYLFRKEGQNVTLSCEQNLNHDAMYWYRQDPGQGLRLIYYSQIVNDFQKGDIAEGYSVSREKKESFPLTVTSAQKNPTAFYLCASTPEAGEAFFGQGTRLTVV.

The chain's CDR3 is CASSFEGTSGNEQFF. The CDR3, as DNA: TGCGCCAGCAGCTTTGAGGGGACTAGCGGCAATGAGCAGTTCTTC. The chain employs TRBV5-1 and TRBJ2-1; 11 bases match TRBD2. This CDR3 spans 15 amino acids. Germline values: CDR1 SGHRS, CDR2 YFSETQ. V was clipped by 2 bases and J by 6 bases; unmatched bases: 4.

V and J are TRBV19 and TRBJ2-1; the D is unclear. V was pared by 4 bases and J by 5 bases, with 3 bases between. This CDR3 has 11 residues. Germline assignment: CDR1 LNHDA and CDR2 SQIVND (reference sequence). The DNA of the CDR3 is TGTGCCAGTAGTACTAACAATGAGCAGTTCTTC. The encoded protein is CASSTNNEQFF.

The rearrangement joins TRBV2 to TRBJ2-2; 9 bases align to TRBD1. In germline, CDR1 is SNHLY, CDR2 FYNNEI. The CDR3 runs to 14 residues. Trimming removed 5 bases from V and 6 bases from J; junction bases left unmatched: 4. The CDR3 spells CASSPGQGAGELFF. The CDR3 DNA follows: TGTGCCAGCAGTCCGGGACAGGGCGCCGGGGAGCTGTTTTTT.

V is TRBV5-6 and J is TRBJ2-2; the D gene is possibly TRBD1 (5 bases). V lost 2 bases and J lost 7, with 12 bases in between. This CDR3 is 14 amino acids long. Per the germline V gene, CDR1 is SGHDT and CDR2 is YYEEEE. The CDR3 region is CASSLIVQGGELFF. Here the CDR3 DNA reads TGTGCCAGCAGCTTAATTGTCCAGGGCGGGGAGCTGTTTTTT.

Points on this clone: Other nucleotide sequences in the sample specify the same CDR3. This sequence joins TRBV5-4 and TRBJ1-5, with D maybe TRBD1 (6 bases). V lost 0 bases, J lost 6 bases, and 10 bases lay in between. In germline, CDR1 is SGHNT, CDR2 YYREEE (reference sequence). CDR3 length equals 14 residues. The chain's CDR3 is CASSLDRAGQPQHF. For the CDR3, the DNA is TGTGCCAGCAGCTTGGACAGGGCAGGTCAGCCCCAGCATTTT.

This clone was counted only a few times. The chain uses TRBV7-6 and TRBJ2-7; 9 bases map to TRBD1. The germline CDR1 and CDR2 sequences are SGHVS and FNYEAQ. Trimming removed 5 bases from V and 3 bases from J; junction bases left unmatched: 14. The CDR3 has 17 amino acids. In nucleotides, the CDR3 is TGTGCCAGCAGCCCCACCGATTCCGGGACAGGGCTCTACGAGCAGTACTTC. This gives the protein CASSPTDSGTGLYEQYF. The whole variable domain, remainder taken from reference TRBV7-6 and TRBJ2-7, is GAGVSQSPRYKVTKRGQDVALRCDPISGHVSLYWYRQALGQGPEFLTYFNYEAQQDKSGLPNDRFSAERPEGSISTLTIQRTEQRDSAMYRCASSPTDSGTGLYEQYFGPGTRLTVT.

The chain carries TRBV18 and TRBJ2-3; a possible D gene is TRBD2 (5 bases). Germline V gives CDR1 KGHSH, CDR2 LQKENI. Trimming cost V 3 bases and J 6 bases, with 13 bases left between them. The length of the CDR3 is 14 residues. CDR3 loop: CASSPGGLPDTQYF. CDR3 nucleotide sequence: TGTGCCAGCTCACCTGGCGGACTGCCGGATACGCAGTATTTT.

This clone was observed a single time. The rearrangement uses TRBV29-1 and TRBJ2-1; 8 bases are shared with TRBD2. The CDR3 loop spans 16 amino acids. Losses at the gene ends were 8 bases for V and 4 bases for J; bases not matched to a gene: 16. Germline CDR1 reads SQVTM; CDR2 reads ANQGSEA. DNA for the CDR3: TGCAGCCTAACCTATCCAGGGACTAGGGTATACAATGAGCAGTTCTTC. Protein sequence: CSLTYPGTRVYNEQFF.

V and J are TRBV5-5 and TRBJ2-7; TRBD2 agrees at 7 bases. Germline V CDR1 and CDR2: SGHKS, YYEKEE (reference sequence). V lost 0 bases, J lost 4 bases, and 4 bases stayed unmatched. The CDR3 is made up of 14 amino acids. The chain's CDR3 is CASSLGEGLYEQYV. As DNA, the CDR3 is TGTGCCAGCAGCTTGGGGGAGGGCCTGTACGAGCAGTACGTC.

The gene calls are TRBV30 and TRBJ2-3; TRBD1 matches 8 bases. Germline-derived CDR1 and CDR2 are GTSNPN and SVGIG (reference sequence). The CDR3 totals 11 residues. V was clipped by 8 bases and J by 11 bases; unmatched bases: 9. CDR3 nucleotides: TGTGCCGAAAAAACCGGGACAGGGCAGTATTTT. Residues: CAEKTGTGQYF.

The chain links TRBV3-1 (or the pseudogene TRBV3-2) to TRBJ2-3, with TRBD2 identical over 7 bases. Germline lookup yields CDR1 LGHDT and CDR2 YNNKEL (reference sequence). After removal of 1 base from V and 4 bases from J, the junction contained 5 bases not matched to a gene. This CDR3 has 15 residues. The CDR3 coding sequence is TGTGCCAGCAGCCAAGCGGGGGAGGGGCCAGATACGCAGTATTTT. Protein sequence: CASSQAGEGPDTQYF.

The chain links TRBV2 to TRBJ2-7, with D possibly being TRBD2 (6 bases). Per germline, CDR1 SNHLY and CDR2 FYNNEI. Trimming took off 2 bases at V and 1 base at J, with 15 bases between the two ends. This CDR3 is built from 16 residues. The CDR3 protein is CASSETAGSESYEQYV. The CDR3 DNA reads TGTGCCAGCAGTGAAACCGCCGGGAGCGAATCCTACGAGCAGTACGTC.

The chain carries TRBV11-2 and TRBJ2-2; maybe TRBD1 (6 bases). The CDR3 sequence is 14 residues long. Trimming left V 4 bases short and J 4 bases short, with 10 bases between. Looked up from germline, CDR1 is SGHAT and CDR2 is FQNNGV. In nucleotides, the CDR3 is TGTGCCAGCAGCTCGTTACAGGGCACCGGGGAGCTGTTTTTT. Amino acid sequence: CASSSLQGTGELFF.

This chain uses TRBV19 with TRBJ1-2; possibly TRBD1 for D (6 bases). Trimming took off 5 bases at V and 8 bases at J, with 15 bases between the two ends. CDR1 is LNHDA, CDR2 SQIVND, per germline (reference sequence). This CDR3 contains 13 residues. The CDR3 loop reads CASSPWTVQGYTF. In DNA, the CDR3 is TGTGCCAGTAGTCCTTGGACAGTGCAGGGCTACACCTTC.

The genes are TRBV7-8 and TRBJ2-3; unclear D gene. V was pared by 4 bases and J by 1 base, with 12 bases between. Germline loops: CDR1 SGHVS, CDR2 FQNEAQ. The length of the CDR3 is 15 residues. CDR3 nucleotide sequence: TGTGCCAGCAGCTCCTCCGAGACTCGCACAGATACGCAGTATTTT. Amino acid sequence: CASSSSETRTDTQYF.

V usage is TRBV3-1 (or the pseudogene TRBV3-2) and J usage is TRBJ1-2; D remains unclear. The germline V gene encodes CDR1 LGHDT and CDR2 YNNKEL (reference sequence). V lost 2 bases, J lost 8 bases, and 15 bases lay in between. This CDR3 spans 14 amino acids. CDR3 DNA sequence: TGTGCCAGCAGCCAAAGGTCAGGTCTTCTAGGCTACACCTTC. Residues: CASSQRSGLLGYTF.

The chain links TRBV11-3 to TRBJ2-1; TRBD1 agrees at 9 bases. The germline V gene encodes CDR1 SGHNT and CDR2 YENEEA. V gave up 2 bases and J gave up 6 bases; unmatched junction bases: 5. This CDR3 spans 15 amino acids. The CDR3 DNA sequence: TGTGCCAGCAGCTTAACCGGGACAGGGACCAATGAGCAGTTCTTC. Amino acids: CASSLTGTGTNEQFF.

This clone has more than one count but fewer than ten. The rearrangement joins TRBV4-1 to TRBJ2-7, with unresolved D. The CDR3 is 13 residues long. Germline values: CDR1 MGHRA, CDR2 YSYEKL. V lost 0 bases, J lost 7 bases, and 10 bases lay in between. The CDR3 DNA follows: TGCGCCAGCAGCCAAGACCCTGGTGAGGAGCAGTACGTC. The encoded protein is CASSQDPGEEQYV.

This sequence joins TRBV5-4 and TRBJ2-5, with 10 bases aligning to TRBD2. This CDR3 region has 15 residues. The germline CDR1 and CDR2 sequences are SGHNT and YYREEE (reference sequence). V was pared by 4 bases and J by 5 bases, with 8 bases of the junction left unmatched. The CDR3 loop reads CASSPGTSERETQYF. In nucleotides, the CDR3 is TGTGCCAGCAGCCCCGGGACTAGCGAGAGGGAGACCCAGTACTTC.

V usage is TRBV6-5 and J usage is TRBJ1-2, with 7 bases that match TRBD1. Germline trimming cut 5 bases from V and 4 bases from J; bases unmatched to any gene: 4. CDR3 length: 13 residues. Germline loops: CDR1 MNHEY, CDR2 SVGAGI. CDR3 loop: CASSQQGFYGYTF. CDR3 bases: TGTGCCAGCAGTCAACAGGGGTTCTATGGCTACACCTTC.

This chain uses TRBV9 with TRBJ1-2; maybe TRBD1 (6 bases). This CDR3 spans 13 amino acids. V lost 4 bases and J lost 3, with 10 bases in between. Germline loops: CDR1 SGDLS, CDR2 YYNGEE. CDR3 residues: CASSQGQDYGYTF. The DNA of the CDR3 is TGTGCCAGCAGCCAGGGGCAGGACTATGGCTACACCTTC.